These 5 T cell receptor beta chains were sequenced from one sample in a study of blood T cell repertoires in COVID-19. Profiling relied on immunoSEQ multiplex PCR, and the TCRdb table lists in-frame clones only, not all of them. Of 150,000 or so clones detected, roughly four fifths appear once; the ten largest clones hold 7.7%. The sample taken for sequencing was peripheral blood. These receptors were collected from a man between 40 and 49 years old who had recovered from COVID-19.

This chain joins TRBV19 and TRBJ2-1; 12 nucleotides align to TRBD2. The germline V gene has CDR1 LNHDA and CDR2 SQIVND (reference sequence). The CDR3 has 15 residues. Trimming removed 3 bases from V and 9 bases from J; junction bases left unmatched: 6. The CDR3 nucleotides read TGTGCCAGTAGTATTGGGCTAGCGGGGGGGCTTGAGCAGTTCTTC. It specifies CASSIGLAGGLEQFF.

Worth noting for this clone: A read error may account for a junction end that differs from germline. The chain is built from TRBV7-2 and TRBJ2-1, with 12 bases fitting TRBD2. Germline CDR1 reads SGHTA; CDR2 reads FQGNSA. This CDR3 contains 15 residues. CDR3 nucleotides: TGTGCCAGCAGCCTAGCGGGAGGGCGGTACAATGAGCAGTTCTTC. Its translation is CASSLAGGRYNEQFF.

The V call is TRBV7-8, the J call TRBJ1-3; D call uncertain. V was clipped by 5 bases and J by 0 bases, with 5 bases between them. In germline, CDR1 is SGHVS, CDR2 FQNEAQ. This CDR3 comprises 13 residues. CDR3 amino acids: CASSLSSGNTIYF. The CDR3 nucleotides are TGTGCCAGCAGCCTTAGCTCTGGAAACACCATATATTTT.

This clone was observed once. The chain joins TRBV19 to TRBJ2-5; TRBD2 matches at 8 bases. Germline trimming cut 1 base from V and 2 bases from J; bases unmatched to any gene: 6. Germline V lookup: CDR1 LNHDA, CDR2 SQIVND (reference sequence). CDR3 length equals 16 residues. The CDR3, as DNA: TGTGCCAGTAGTATAGCCGGGAGGGCAGGTCAAGAGACCCAGTACTTC. As protein: CASSIAGRAGQETQYF. Together with reference TRBV19 and TRBJ2-5, the CDR3 gives the full variable domain: DGGITQSPKYLFRKEGQNVTLSCEQNLNHDAMYWYRQDPGQGLRLIYYSQIVNDFQKGDIAEGYSVSREKKESFPLTVTSAQKNPTAFYLCASSIAGRAGQETQYFGPGTRLLVL.

DNA for the CDR3: TGCGCCAGCAGCCCGGGGGGGACAGGGGCAGATACGCAGTATTTT. It yields the protein CASSPGGTGADTQYF. This chain links TRBV5-1 with TRBJ2-3; 10 nucleotides align to TRBD1. Germline V gene data show CDR1 as SGHRS and CDR2 as YFSETQ. The junction had 6 bases not matched to a gene; V was cut back by 4 bases and J by 4 bases. This CDR3 contains 15 residues.